The 27 T cell receptor beta chains presented below share a single source sample, sequenced in a study of OX40 agonist ivuxolimab in advanced cancers. Here immunoSEQ multiplex PCR was the method, and the copy in TCRdb shows in-frame clones only, minus some. Of about 85,000 clones listed, 65% to 90% are singletons. The sequencing here drew on CD4+ or CD8+ T cells sorted from blood, taken in a trial of the OX40 agonist ivuxolimab. The receptors stem from an adult with an advanced solid tumor such as melanoma, head and neck, liver or kidney cancer.

This chain connects TRBV11-2 to TRBJ2-3; no firm D call. V dropped 3 bases and J dropped 4 bases, with 17 bases sitting between them. The germline V gene has CDR1 SGHAT and CDR2 FQNNGV. This CDR3 has 16 residues. CDR3 DNA sequence: TGTGCCAGCAGCTTCCGATTCGTACGTCCCTCAGATACGCAGTATTTT. Translation gives CASSFRFVRPSDTQYF.

As regards this clone: A much larger clone differs from this one at a single base, so this may be a read error. The chain employs TRBV20-1 and TRBJ1-5; D call uncertain. Germline CDR1 reads DFQATT; CDR2 reads SNEGSKA (reference sequence). The CDR3 covers 10 residues. In nucleotides, the CDR3 is TGCAGTGCCTCACATCAGTCCCAGCATTTT. Translation: CSASHQSQHF.

This sequence joins TRBV5-1 and TRBJ2-5; TRBD2 agrees at 16 bases. This CDR3 contains 17 residues. Germline CDR1 reads SGHRS; CDR2 reads YFSETQ. J lost 3 bases, V lost 6 bases, and 8 bases had no gene match. The CDR3 is CASTASGTSGGEETQYF. DNA for the CDR3: TGCGCCAGCACCGCCAGTGGGACTAGCGGGGGGGAAGAGACCCAGTACTTC.

This rearrangement joins TRBV11-2 to TRBJ2-3, with a weak D call TRBD2 (5 bases). There are 15 residues in the CDR3. V was clipped by 1 base and J by 9 bases, with 17 bases between them. Germline CDR1 reads SGHAT; CDR2 reads FQNNGV. CDR3 coding DNA: TGTGCCAGCAGCTTAGGAGGCGGGTCCATGGGGACGCAGTATTTT. Encoded protein: CASSLGGGSMGTQYF.

The table lists this clone with a few counts. The chain joins TRBV28 to TRBJ1-6; 7 bases align to TRBD1. The germline V gene has CDR1 MDHEN and CDR2 SYDVKM. V dropped 5 bases and J dropped 13; count of bases not matched to a gene: 14. The CDR3 is 15 residues long. The CDR3 loop reads CASSLSGTDTSPLHF. CDR3 coding DNA: TGTGCCAGCAGTCTGTCCGGGACAGACACGTCTCCCCTCCACTTT.

The chain links TRBV29-1 to TRBJ1-1, with D uncertain. The germline CDR1 and CDR2 sequences are SQVTM and ANQGSEA. Trimming left V 1 base short and J 5 bases short, with 11 bases between. The CDR3 runs 13 residues. In DNA, the CDR3 is TGCAGCGTTGAAGCAACTTCGGGGACTGAAGCTTTCTTT. This codes for CSVEATSGTEAFF.

The V call is TRBV5-1, the J call TRBJ2-7, with D possibly being TRBD1 or TRBD2 (5 bases each). V was cut by 4 bases and J by 3 bases, with 11 bases left in between. The germline CDR1 and CDR2 sequences are SGHRS and YFSETQ. There are 13 residues in the CDR3. CDR3 coding DNA: TGCGCCAGCAGCAGAGGGACGGGCTACGAGCAGTACTTC. Protein sequence: CASSRGTGYEQYF.

The V and J genes are TRBV7-9 and TRBJ2-7, with 7 bases matching TRBD2. The V gene's germline CDR1 is SEHNR and CDR2 FQNEAQ (reference sequence). This CDR3 has 12 amino acids. Trimming at V came to 5 bases and at J to 8 bases, leaving 6 bases not matched to a gene. CDR3 nucleotide sequence: TGTGCCAGCAGCCCCGGGACTACACAGCAGTACTTC. Encoded protein: CASSPGTTQQYF.

This clone appeared once. This chain uses TRBV2 with TRBJ2-5; D tentatively fits TRBD1 or TRBD2 (5 bases each). The end of the DNA is better explained by TRBJ2-7, so the J call may be wrong. CDR3 size: 15 residues. Germline lookup yields CDR1 SNHLY and CDR2 FYNNEI. This CDR3 is CASSYRDGGSYEQYF. CDR3 nucleotides: TGTGCCAGCAGTTACCGGGACGGAGGATCCTACGAGCAGTACTTC.

The rearrangement uses TRBV10-1 and TRBJ1-6; maybe TRBD1 (5 bases). This CDR3 has 15 amino acids. Germline V lookup: CDR1 WNHNN, CDR2 SYGVQD (reference sequence). V lost 8 bases and J 6 bases, leaving 17 bases between the germline ends. CDR3 sequence (DNA): TGCGCCAGCCGGACGGGAAAAGGGGCTAATTCACCCCTCCACTTT. This gives the protein CASRTGKGANSPLHF.

This chain uses TRBV5-5 with TRBJ1-1; D possibly corresponds to TRBD1 (5 bases). This CDR3 has 17 residues. Germline loops: CDR1 SGHKS, CDR2 YYEKEE (reference sequence). V gave up 3 bases and J gave up 0 bases, with 18 bases separating them. The CDR3 DNA reads TGTGCCAGCAGCTCCCCCCCCGATAGGGGTATGAACACTGAAGCTTTCTTT. Amino acids: CASSSPPDRGMNTEAFF.

With regard to this clone: Other DNA sequences of this sample code for an identical CDR3. V usage is TRBV5-1 and J usage is TRBJ2-5; TRBD1 aligns across 8 bases. CDR1 and CDR2 from the germline V gene are SGHRS and YFSETQ. Trimming removed 0 bases from V and 2 bases from J; junction bases left unmatched: 0. The CDR3 totals 14 residues. CDR3 in amino acids: CASSLGQGQETQYF. CDR3 coding DNA: TGCGCCAGCAGCTTGGGACAGGGGCAAGAGACCCAGTACTTC. The full variable domain, rest sourced from reference TRBV5-1 and TRBJ2-5, is KAGVTQTPRYLIKTRGQQVTLSCSPISGHRSVSWYQQTPGQGLQFLFEYFSETQRNKGNFPGRFSGRQFSNSRSEMNVSTLELGDSALYLCASSLGQGQETQYFGPGTRLLVL.

V gene TRBV5-5 combines with J gene TRBJ1-2, with 9 bases matching TRBD1. Germline-derived CDR1 and CDR2 are SGHKS and YYEKEE (reference sequence). The V gene end was trimmed by 5 bases and the J gene end by 3 bases; junction bases not matched to a gene: 8. CDR3 size: 15 residues. CDR3 amino acids: CASSPGTGRDYGYTF. The CDR3 DNA sequence: TGTGCCAGCAGTCCCGGGACAGGGAGGGACTATGGCTACACCTTC.

Only one count was recorded for this clone. V and J are TRBV5-1 and TRBJ2-7; D tentatively reads TRBD1 or TRBD2 (5 bases each). CDR3 length: 14 residues. CDR1 and CDR2 (germline): SGHRS, YFSETQ. Trimming stripped 0 bases from V and 1 base from J, with 8 bases between. The CDR3 loop is CASSLAGGSYEQYF. The CDR3 nucleotides are TGCGCCAGCAGCTTGGCTGGGGGTTCCTACGAGCAGTACTTC.

This clone has just a few counts. V usage is TRBV20-1 and J usage is TRBJ1-2; D is undetermined. Trimming stripped 5 bases from V and 5 bases from J, with 9 bases between. This CDR3 has 11 amino acids. Per the germline V gene, CDR1 is DFQATT and CDR2 is SNEGSKA (reference sequence). CDR3 amino acids: CSALTDYGYTF. In nucleotides, the CDR3 is TGCAGTGCTCTCACGGATTATGGCTACACCTTC.

This chain connects TRBV7-3 to TRBJ2-2; tentative D call: TRBD2 (5 bases). CDR1 is SGHTA and CDR2 is FQGTGA in the germline V gene. This CDR3 comprises 13 residues. The germline V and J ends were trimmed by 5 bases and 7 bases, with 11 bases remaining between them. The CDR3 loop reads CASSRPGIGELFF. The CDR3 DNA sequence: TGTGCCAGCAGCCGACCGGGGATCGGGGAGCTGTTTTTT. Drawing the rest from reference TRBV7-3 and TRBJ2-2, the complete variable domain is GAGVSQTPSNKVTEKGKYVELRCDPISGHTALYWYRQSLGQGPEFLIYFQGTGAADDSGLPNDRFFAVRPEGSVSTLKIQRTERGDSAVYLCASSRPGIGELFFGEGSRLTVL.

The CDR3 region is CASSPPVSYTQYF. The CDR3 DNA reads as TGTGCCAGCAGTCCCCCCGTGTCATATACGCAGTATTTT. This chain links TRBV27 with TRBJ2-3, with D unclear. CDR3 length equals 13 residues. V was pared by 5 bases and J by 7 bases, with 13 bases between. Germline V gives CDR1 MNHEY, CDR2 SMNVEV (reference sequence).

This chain links TRBV30 with TRBJ1-1; D is ambiguous. Trimming removed 3 bases from V and 11 bases from J, with 16 bases in between. The CDR3 is 12 residues long. Per the germline V gene, CDR1 is GTSNPN and CDR2 is SVGIG (reference sequence). The CDR3 sequence: CAWSFVPGDAFF. CDR3 nucleotide sequence: TGTGCCTGGAGCTTTGTCCCCGGGGATGCTTTCTTT.

The chain joins TRBV5-1 to TRBJ1-2; 10 nucleotides match TRBD1. The germline gives CDR1 SGHRS, CDR2 YFSETQ. V lost 0 bases, J lost 5 bases, and 4 bases stayed unmatched. This CDR3 region has 15 residues. DNA for the CDR3: TGCGCCAGCAGCTTGGCGGGACAGGGGAGTTATGGCTACACCTTC. Translated: CASSLAGQGSYGYTF.

The chain joins TRBV13 to TRBJ2-7, with a possible D match to TRBD2 (5 bases). Per germline, CDR1 PRHDT and CDR2 FYEKMQ (reference sequence). This CDR3 has 14 residues. The V gene lost 5 bases and the J gene lost 2 bases, with 13 bases spanning the gap. The DNA of the CDR3 is TGTGCCAGCAGCCCGGCGGGTATCACCTACGAGCAGTACTTC. This translates into CASSPAGITYEQYF. The variable domain in full, with the rest retrieved from reference TRBV13 and TRBJ2-7, is AAGVIQSPRHLIKEKRETATLKCYPIPRHDTVYWYQQGPGQDPQFLISFYEKMQSDKGSIPDRFSAQQFSDYHSELNMSSLELGDSALYFCASSPAGITYEQYFGPGTRLTVT.

The genes are TRBV7-9 and TRBJ1-5; D remains unclear. The CDR3 runs 14 residues. Trimming took off 1 base at V and 4 bases at J, with 8 bases between the two ends. Germline CDR1 is SEHNR and CDR2 is FQNEAQ (reference sequence). The CDR3 sequence is CASSLDRGNQPQHF. In DNA, the CDR3 is TGTGCCAGCAGCTTAGACCGGGGAAATCAGCCCCAGCATTTT.

The V gene is TRBV5-1, the J gene TRBJ2-6; unclear D gene. The CDR3 spans 14 residues. CDR1 and CDR2 (germline): SGHRS, YFSETQ. Trimming removed 1 base from V and 4 bases from J, with 6 bases in between. The CDR3 nucleotides are TGCGCCAGCAGCTTGACCCCAGGGGCCAACGTCCTGACTTTC. Its protein is CASSLTPGANVLTF.

V and J are TRBV7-2 and TRBJ1-4; D unresolved. Per the germline V gene, CDR1 is SGHTA and CDR2 is FQGNSA. V dropped 4 bases and J dropped 5 bases, with 8 bases sitting between them. The CDR3 totals 13 residues. The CDR3 nucleotides are TGTGCCAGCAGCTCGGGGATAAATGAAAAACTGTTTTTT. Translated, it gives CASSSGINEKLFF.

The V call is TRBV20-1, the J call TRBJ1-5; D call uncertain. The CDR3 spans 11 residues. Germline V gives CDR1 DFQATT, CDR2 SNEGSKA (reference sequence). V was cut by 5 bases and J by 11 bases, with 13 bases left in between. The CDR3 loop reads CSALILSAQHF. The CDR3, as DNA: TGCAGTGCTCTAATATTGTCGGCCCAGCATTTT.

This clone was observed once. The rearrangement uses TRBV30 and TRBJ1-1; the D is unclear. Trimming left V 2 bases short and J 5 bases short, with 15 bases between. Germline V gene sequence: CDR1 GTSNPN, CDR2 SVGIG (reference sequence). The CDR3 is 14 amino acids. Here the CDR3 reads CAWSLDRIRTEAFF. The CDR3 region has the DNA TGTGCCTGGAGTCTAGATCGGATTAGGACTGAAGCTTTCTTT.

V is TRBV4-2 and J is TRBJ1-6, with D possibly matching TRBD1 (5 bases). CDR3 size: 16 residues. The V end lost 3 bases, the J end lost 8 bases, and 17 bases lay between the germline ends. Germline loops: CDR1 LGHNA, CDR2 YNFKEQ. As DNA, the CDR3 is TGTGCCAGCAGCCATTCCCAGTCCAGGGTTGATTCACCCCTCCACTTT. It codes for CASSHSQSRVDSPLHF.

The chain uses TRBV7-2 and TRBJ2-5; 15 nucleotides line up with TRBD2. Germline V CDR1 and CDR2: SGHTA, FQGNSA. The CDR3 length is 18 residues. With 5 bases clipped from V and 5 bases from J, the junction kept 12 bases outside the gene matches. Written as DNA, the CDR3 is TGTGCCAGCAGCCCGAGGACTAGCGGGGGGGCCTTATGGGAGACCCAGTACTTC. Amino acids: CASSPRTSGGALWETQYF.